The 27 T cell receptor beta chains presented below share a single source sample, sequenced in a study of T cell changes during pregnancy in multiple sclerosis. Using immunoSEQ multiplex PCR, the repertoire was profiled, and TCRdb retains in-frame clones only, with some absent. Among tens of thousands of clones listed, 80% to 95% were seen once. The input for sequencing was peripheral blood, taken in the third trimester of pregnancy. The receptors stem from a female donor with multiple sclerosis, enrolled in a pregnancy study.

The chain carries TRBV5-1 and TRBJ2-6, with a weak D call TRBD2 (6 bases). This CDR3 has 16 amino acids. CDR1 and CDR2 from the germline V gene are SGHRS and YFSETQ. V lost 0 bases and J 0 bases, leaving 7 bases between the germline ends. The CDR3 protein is CASSLVGSSGANVLTF. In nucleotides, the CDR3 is TGCGCCAGCAGCTTGGTCGGGAGCTCTGGGGCCAACGTCCTGACTTTC.

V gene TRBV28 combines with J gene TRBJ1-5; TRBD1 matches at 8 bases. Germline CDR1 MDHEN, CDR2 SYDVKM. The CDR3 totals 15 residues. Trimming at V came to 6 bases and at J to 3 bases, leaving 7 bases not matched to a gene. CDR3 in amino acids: CASSPTGVNNQPQHF. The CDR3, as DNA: TGTGCCAGCAGCCCGACAGGGGTGAACAATCAGCCCCAGCATTTT.

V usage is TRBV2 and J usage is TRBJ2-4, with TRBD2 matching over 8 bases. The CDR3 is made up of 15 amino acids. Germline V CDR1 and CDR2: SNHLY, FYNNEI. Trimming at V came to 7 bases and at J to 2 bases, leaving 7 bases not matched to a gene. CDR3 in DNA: TGTGCCAGCATCCCAGCGGGAGCAACCAAAAACATTCAGTACTTC. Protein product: CASIPAGATKNIQYF.

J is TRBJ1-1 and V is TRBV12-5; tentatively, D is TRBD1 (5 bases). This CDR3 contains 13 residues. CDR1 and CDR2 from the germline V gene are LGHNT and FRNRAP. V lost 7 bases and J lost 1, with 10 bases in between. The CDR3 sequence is CASAPQGNTEAFF. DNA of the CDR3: TGTGCTAGTGCCCCTCAGGGGAACACTGAAGCTTTCTTT.

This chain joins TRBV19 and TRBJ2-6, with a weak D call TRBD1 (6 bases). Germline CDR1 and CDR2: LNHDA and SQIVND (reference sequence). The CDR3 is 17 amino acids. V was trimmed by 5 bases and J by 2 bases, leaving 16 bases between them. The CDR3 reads CASSPADSAPGANVLTF. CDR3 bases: TGTGCCAGTAGTCCCGCGGACAGTGCGCCTGGGGCCAACGTCCTGACTTTC.

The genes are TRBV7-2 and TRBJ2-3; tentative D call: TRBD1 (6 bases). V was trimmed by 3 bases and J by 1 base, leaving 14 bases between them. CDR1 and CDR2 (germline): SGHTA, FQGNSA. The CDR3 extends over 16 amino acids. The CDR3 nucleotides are TGTGCCAGCAGCTTGACACAGGGCGGTGGCACAGATACGCAGTATTTT. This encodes CASSLTQGGGTDTQYF.

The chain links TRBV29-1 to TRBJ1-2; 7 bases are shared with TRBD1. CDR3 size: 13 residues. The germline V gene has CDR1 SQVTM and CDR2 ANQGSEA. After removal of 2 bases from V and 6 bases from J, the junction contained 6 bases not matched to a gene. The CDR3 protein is CSVEWGQTNGYTF. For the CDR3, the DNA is TGCAGCGTTGAATGGGGACAGACAAATGGCTACACCTTC.

Here the CDR3 reads CASSSGGTPRETQYF. CDR3 nucleotide sequence: TGTGCCAGCAGTTCTGGCGGAACCCCCCGAGAGACCCAGTACTTC. The rearrangement joins TRBV27 to TRBJ2-5, with D unclear. Deletions cut 4 bases from V and 4 bases from J, with 16 bases between. This CDR3 has 15 amino acids. The germline gives CDR1 MNHEY, CDR2 SMNVEV (reference sequence).

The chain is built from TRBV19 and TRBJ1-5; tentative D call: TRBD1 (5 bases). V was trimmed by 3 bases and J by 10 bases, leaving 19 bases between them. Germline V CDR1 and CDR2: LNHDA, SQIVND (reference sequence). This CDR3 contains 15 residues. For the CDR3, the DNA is TGTGCCAGTAGTATCCCCGGGACTCCAAGTGTACCCCAGCATTTT. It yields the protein CASSIPGTPSVPQHF.

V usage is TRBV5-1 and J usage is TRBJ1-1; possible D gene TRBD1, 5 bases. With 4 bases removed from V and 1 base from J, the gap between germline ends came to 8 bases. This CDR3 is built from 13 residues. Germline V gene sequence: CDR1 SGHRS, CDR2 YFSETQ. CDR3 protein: CASSGGGNTEAFF. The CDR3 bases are TGCGCCAGCAGCGGGGGGGGGAACACTGAAGCTTTCTTT.

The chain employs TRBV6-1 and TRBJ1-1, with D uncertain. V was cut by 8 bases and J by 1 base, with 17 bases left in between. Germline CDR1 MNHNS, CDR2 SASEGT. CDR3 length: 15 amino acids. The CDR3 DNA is TGTGCCAGCGATTTGGCGGGAATTGAGAACACTGAAGCTTTCTTT. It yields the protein CASDLAGIENTEAFF.

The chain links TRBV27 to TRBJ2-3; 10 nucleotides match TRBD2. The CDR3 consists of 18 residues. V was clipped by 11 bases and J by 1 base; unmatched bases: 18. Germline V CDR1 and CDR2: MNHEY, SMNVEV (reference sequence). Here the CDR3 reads CASVPALAGDVGTDTQYF. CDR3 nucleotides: TGTGCCTCTGTACCCGCCCTAGCGGGAGATGTTGGCACAGATACGCAGTATTTT.

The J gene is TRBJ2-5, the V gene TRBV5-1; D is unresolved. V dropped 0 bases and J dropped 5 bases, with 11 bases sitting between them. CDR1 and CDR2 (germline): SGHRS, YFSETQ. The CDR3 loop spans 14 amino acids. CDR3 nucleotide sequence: TGCGCCAGCAGCTTGGTGGCCCCGCAGGAGACCCAGTACTTC. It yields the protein CASSLVAPQETQYF.

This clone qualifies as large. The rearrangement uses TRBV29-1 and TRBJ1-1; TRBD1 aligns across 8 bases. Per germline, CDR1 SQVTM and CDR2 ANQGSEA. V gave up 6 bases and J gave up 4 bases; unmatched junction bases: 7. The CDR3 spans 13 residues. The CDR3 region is CSVQTGEGTEAFF. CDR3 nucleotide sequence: TGCAGCGTCCAGACAGGGGAAGGCACTGAAGCTTTCTTT.

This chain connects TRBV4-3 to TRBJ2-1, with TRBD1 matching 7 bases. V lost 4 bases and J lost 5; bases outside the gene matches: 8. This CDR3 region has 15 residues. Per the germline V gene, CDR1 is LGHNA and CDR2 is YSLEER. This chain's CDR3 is CASSPRQGPHNEQFF. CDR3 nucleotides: TGCGCCAGCAGCCCAAGACAGGGTCCCCACAATGAGCAGTTCTTC.

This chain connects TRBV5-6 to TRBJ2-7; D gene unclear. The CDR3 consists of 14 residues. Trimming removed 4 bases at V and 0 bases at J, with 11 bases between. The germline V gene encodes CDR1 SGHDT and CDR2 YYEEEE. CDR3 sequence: CASSVYSPSYEQYF. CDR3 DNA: TGTGCCAGCAGCGTTTATTCCCCCTCCTACGAGCAGTACTTC.

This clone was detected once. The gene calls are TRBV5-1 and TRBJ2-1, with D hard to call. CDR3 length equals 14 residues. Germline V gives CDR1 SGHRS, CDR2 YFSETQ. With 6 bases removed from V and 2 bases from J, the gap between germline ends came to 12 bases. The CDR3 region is CASNPRDPYNEQFF. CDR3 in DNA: TGCGCCAGCAACCCTAGAGACCCCTACAATGAGCAGTTCTTC.

The CDR3 loop is CASSTRGPKETQYF. CDR3 bases: TGTGCCAGCAGTACCAGGGGCCCGAAAGAGACCCAGTACTTC. The chain is built from TRBV6-5 and TRBJ2-5, with a weak D call TRBD1 (6 bases). The CDR3 has 14 amino acids. Trimming shortened V by 5 bases and J by 3 bases, and 13 bases separated the two germline ends. The germline CDR1 and CDR2 sequences are MNHEY and SVGAGI.

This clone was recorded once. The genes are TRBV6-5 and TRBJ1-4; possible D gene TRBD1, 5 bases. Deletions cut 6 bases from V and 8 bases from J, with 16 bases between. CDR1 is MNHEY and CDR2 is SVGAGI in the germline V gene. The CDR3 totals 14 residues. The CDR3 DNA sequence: TGTGCCAGCAGGCAGCTGGGGGAGGAAGAAAAACTGTTTTTT. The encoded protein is CASRQLGEEEKLFF.

The CDR3 protein is CASSQERTRRANEKLFF. The DNA of the CDR3 is TGCGCCAGCAGCCAAGAACGAACCCGGAGGGCTAATGAAAAACTGTTTTTT. The gene calls are TRBV4-3 and TRBJ1-4; D call uncertain. CDR3 length: 17 residues. Trimming pared 0 bases from V and 3 bases from J, leaving 14 bases between. Germline assignment: CDR1 LGHNA and CDR2 YSLEER.

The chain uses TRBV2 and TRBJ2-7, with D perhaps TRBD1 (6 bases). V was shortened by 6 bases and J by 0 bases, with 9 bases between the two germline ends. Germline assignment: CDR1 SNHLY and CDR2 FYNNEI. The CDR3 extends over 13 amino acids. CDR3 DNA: TGTGCCAGCAGAAGGACAGTCTCCTACGAGCAGTACTTC. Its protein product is CASRRTVSYEQYF.

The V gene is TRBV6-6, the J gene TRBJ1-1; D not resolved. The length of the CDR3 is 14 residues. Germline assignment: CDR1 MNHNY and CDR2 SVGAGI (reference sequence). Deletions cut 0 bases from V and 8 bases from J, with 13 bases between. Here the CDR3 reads CASSYSSAAGEAFF. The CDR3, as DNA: TGTGCCAGCAGTTACTCGTCGGCGGCGGGAGAAGCTTTCTTT.

CDR3 residues: CASSYFDEQFF. CDR3 nucleotide sequence: TGTGCCAGCAGTTACTTCGATGAGCAGTTCTTC. The chain links TRBV6-5 to TRBJ2-1; D remains ambiguous. The CDR3 has 11 residues. V was pared by 1 base and J by 8 bases, with 3 bases between. The V gene's germline CDR1 is MNHEY and CDR2 SVGAGI.

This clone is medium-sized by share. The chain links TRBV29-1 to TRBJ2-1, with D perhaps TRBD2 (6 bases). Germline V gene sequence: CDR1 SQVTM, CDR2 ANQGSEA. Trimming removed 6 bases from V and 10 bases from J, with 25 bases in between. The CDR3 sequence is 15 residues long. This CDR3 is CSVKLRDGEVLEQFF. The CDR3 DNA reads TGCAGCGTAAAACTCCGGGACGGGGAGGTCTTGGAGCAGTTCTTC.

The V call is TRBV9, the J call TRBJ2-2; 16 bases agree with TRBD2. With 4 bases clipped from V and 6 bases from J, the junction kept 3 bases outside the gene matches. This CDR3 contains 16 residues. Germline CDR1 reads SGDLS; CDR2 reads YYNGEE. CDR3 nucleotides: TGTGCCAGCAGCATGGGACTAGCGGGAGGGGCCGGGGAGCTGTTTTTT. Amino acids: CASSMGLAGGAGELFF.

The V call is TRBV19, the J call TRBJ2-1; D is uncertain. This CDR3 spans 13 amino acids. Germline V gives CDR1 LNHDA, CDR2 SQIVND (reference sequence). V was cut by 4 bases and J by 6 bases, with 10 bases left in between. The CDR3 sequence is CASSTRFTNEQFF. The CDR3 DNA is TGTGCCAGTAGTACCAGGTTCACCAATGAGCAGTTCTTC.

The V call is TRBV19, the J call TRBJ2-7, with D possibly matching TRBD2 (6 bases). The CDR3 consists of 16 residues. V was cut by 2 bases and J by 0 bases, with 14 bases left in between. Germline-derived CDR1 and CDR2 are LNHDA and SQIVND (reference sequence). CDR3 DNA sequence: TGTGCCAGTAGTATAAGGCTCTCGGAGGGCTCCTACGAGCAGTACTTC. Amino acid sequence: CASSIRLSEGSYEQYF.